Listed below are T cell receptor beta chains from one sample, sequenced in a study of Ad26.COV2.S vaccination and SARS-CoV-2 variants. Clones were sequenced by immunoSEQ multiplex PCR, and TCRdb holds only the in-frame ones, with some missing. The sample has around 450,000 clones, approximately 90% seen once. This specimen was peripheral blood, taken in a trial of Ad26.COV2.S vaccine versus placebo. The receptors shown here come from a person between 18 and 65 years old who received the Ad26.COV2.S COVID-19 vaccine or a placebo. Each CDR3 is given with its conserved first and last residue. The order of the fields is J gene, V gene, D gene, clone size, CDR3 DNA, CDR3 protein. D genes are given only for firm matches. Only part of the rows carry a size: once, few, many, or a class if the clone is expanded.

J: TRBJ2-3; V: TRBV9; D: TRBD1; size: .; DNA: TGTGCCAGCAGCGCCGCCGGGACAGTGATCACAGATACGCAGTATTTT; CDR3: CASSAAGTVITDTQYF
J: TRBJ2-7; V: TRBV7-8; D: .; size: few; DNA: TGTGCCAGCAGCTCGACAGCCCACGAGCAGTACTTC; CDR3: CASSSTAHEQYF
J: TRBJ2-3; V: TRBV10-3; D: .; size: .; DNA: TGTGCCATCAGCAGACTAGGGAAAGGAGATACGCAGTATTTT; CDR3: CAISRLGKGDTQYF
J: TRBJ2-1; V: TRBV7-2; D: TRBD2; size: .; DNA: TGTGCCAGCAGCTTAGGAGGTCGGGGGGCCTACAATGAGCAGTTCTTC; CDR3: CASSLGGRGAYNEQFF
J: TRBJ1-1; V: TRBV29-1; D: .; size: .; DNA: TGCAGCGCACGCTCTCTGGGCTGGAACACTGAAGCTTTCTTT; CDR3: CSARSLGWNTEAFF
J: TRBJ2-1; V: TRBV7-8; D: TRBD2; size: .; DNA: TGTGCCAGCAGCGGAGGTATCCTAAGCGGGACTCCGTTCTTC; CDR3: CASSGGILSGTPFF
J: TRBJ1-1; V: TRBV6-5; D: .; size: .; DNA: TGTGCCAGCAGTTACCAGGGGCTAAGGAACACTGAAGCTTTCTTT; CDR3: CASSYQGLRNTEAFF
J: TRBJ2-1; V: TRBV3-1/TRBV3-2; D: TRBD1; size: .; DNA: TGTGCCAGCAGCCAAGGACTAAAGGTAGACAGGGCTTCCTACAATGAGCAGTTCTTC; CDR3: CASSQGLKVDRASYNEQFF
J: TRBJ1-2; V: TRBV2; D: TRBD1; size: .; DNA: TGTGCCGTGGGACAGGGGGGCGGCTACACCTTC; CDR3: CAVGQGGGYTF
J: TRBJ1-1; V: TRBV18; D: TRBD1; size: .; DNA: TGTGCCAGCTCACCACAACAGGGGGAGGTGAACACTGAAGCTTTCTTT; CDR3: CASSPQQGEVNTEAFF
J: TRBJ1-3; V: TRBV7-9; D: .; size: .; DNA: TGTGCCAGCAGCCCCCGGGACACCATATATTTT; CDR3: CASSPRDTIYF
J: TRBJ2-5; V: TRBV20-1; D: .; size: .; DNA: TGCAGTGCTAGTCCCGTGCGGGGAGAGACCCAGTACTTC; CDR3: CSASPVRGETQYF
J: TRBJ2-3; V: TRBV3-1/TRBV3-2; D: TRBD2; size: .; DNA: TGTGCCAGCAGCCAACGACCTAGCGGGAGCTATACGCAGTATTTT; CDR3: CASSQRPSGSYTQYF
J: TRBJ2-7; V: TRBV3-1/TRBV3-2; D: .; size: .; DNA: TGTGCCAGCAGCCAAGAAGGAGGGATCGGGAAATTGATATCCTACGAGCAGTACTTC; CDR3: CASSQEGGIGKLISYEQYF
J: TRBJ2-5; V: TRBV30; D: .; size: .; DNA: TGTGCCTGGAGCCCCAGGGTTCGAGAAGAGACCCAGTACTTC; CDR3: CAWSPRVREETQYF
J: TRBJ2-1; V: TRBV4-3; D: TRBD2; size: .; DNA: TGCGCCAGCAGCCACCAACTAGCGGGGGCCTCCTACAATGAGCAGTTCTTC; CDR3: CASSHQLAGASYNEQFF
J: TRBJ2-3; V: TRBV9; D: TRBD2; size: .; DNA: TGTGCCAGCAGCTTAGCGGGGGGGGCCACAGATACGCAGTATTTT; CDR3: CASSLAGGATDTQYF
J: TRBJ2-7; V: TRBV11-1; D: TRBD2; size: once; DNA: TGTGCCAGCAGCCCCCTTTCTCGACTAGCGGGAGCCGAGCAGTACTTC; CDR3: CASSPLSRLAGAEQYF
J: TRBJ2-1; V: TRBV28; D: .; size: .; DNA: TGTGCCAGCAGTTTATGCACCACCCCCTCCCGAGGGCAGTTCTTC; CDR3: CASSLCTTPSRGQFF
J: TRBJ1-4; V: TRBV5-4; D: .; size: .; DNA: TGTGCCAGCAATGGGGCCGGTGATGGTGGAAAACTGTTTTTT; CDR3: CASNGAGDGGKLFF
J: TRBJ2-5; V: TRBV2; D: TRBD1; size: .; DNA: TGTGCCAGCAGAATACAGGGGTATCCCCAAGAGACCCAGTACTTC; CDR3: CASRIQGYPQETQYF
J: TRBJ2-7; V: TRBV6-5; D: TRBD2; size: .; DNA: TGTGCCAGCAGTTACTCTGCGGGAGGGGACTACGAGCAGTACTTC; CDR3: CASSYSAGGDYEQYF
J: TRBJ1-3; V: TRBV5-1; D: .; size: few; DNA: TGCGCCAGCAGCTCCGGGGGCTCTGGAAACACCATATATTTT; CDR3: CASSSGGSGNTIYF
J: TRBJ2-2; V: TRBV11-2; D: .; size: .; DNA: TGTGCCAGCAGCGCCCGGGGACGGAACACCGGGGAGCTGTTTTTT; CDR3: CASSARGRNTGELFF
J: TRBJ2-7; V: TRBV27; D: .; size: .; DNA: TGTGCCAGCAGTTTAGGCAAGATCTACGAGCAGTACTTC; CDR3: CASSLGKIYEQYF
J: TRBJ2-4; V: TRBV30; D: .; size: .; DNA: TGTGCCTCCGATCAGGGGCTCGTTTTGTCGGACAAAAACATTCAGTACTTC; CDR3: CASDQGLVLSDKNIQYF
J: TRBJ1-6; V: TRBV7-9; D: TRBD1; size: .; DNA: TGTGCCAGCACCCGACAGGGGTATCGAGATTCACCCCTCCACTTT; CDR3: CASTRQGYRDSPLHF
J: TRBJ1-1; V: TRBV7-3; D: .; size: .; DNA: TGTGCCAGCAGCATCCAGAGGAACACTGAAGCTTTCTTT; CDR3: CASSIQRNTEAFF
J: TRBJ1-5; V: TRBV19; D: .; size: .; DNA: TGTGCCAGTAGTACCCCCGGGGATAGCAATCAGCCCCAGCATTTT; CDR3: CASSTPGDSNQPQHF
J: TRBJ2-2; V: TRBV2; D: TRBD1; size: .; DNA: TGTGCCAGCAGGGGGACGGGACAGGGGTACACCGGGGAGCTGTTTTTT; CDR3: CASRGTGQGYTGELFF
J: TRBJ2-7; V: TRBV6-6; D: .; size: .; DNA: TGTGCCAGCAGTTACTCGCACGGATATAATTACGAGCAGTACTTC; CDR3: CASSYSHGYNYEQYF
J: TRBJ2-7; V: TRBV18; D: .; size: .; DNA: TGTGCCAGCTCAGGTCAGGATTTCTCCTACGAGCAGTACTTC; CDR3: CASSGQDFSYEQYF
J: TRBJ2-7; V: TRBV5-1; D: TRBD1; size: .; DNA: TGCGCCAGCAGCTTGGATTCGGGACAGGGTAACCACGAGCAGTACTTC; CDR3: CASSLDSGQGNHEQYF
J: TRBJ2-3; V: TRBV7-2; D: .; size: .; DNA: TGTGCCAGCAGCTTAGTAGTGGCAACAGATACGCAGTATTTT; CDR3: CASSLVVATDTQYF
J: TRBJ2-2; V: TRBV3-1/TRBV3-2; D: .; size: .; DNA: TGTGCCAGCAGTTTACCACAGGGGAACACCGGGGAGCTGTTTTTT; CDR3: CASSLPQGNTGELFF
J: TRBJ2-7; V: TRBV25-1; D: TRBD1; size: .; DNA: TGTGCCAGCAGCGACTCCGGGACAGGGTTAAACGAGCAGTACTTC; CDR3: CASSDSGTGLNEQYF
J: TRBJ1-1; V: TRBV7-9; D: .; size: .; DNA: TGTGCCAGCAGCTTAGCGGTTGGGGCCGGGGAAGCTTTCTTT; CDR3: CASSLAVGAGEAFF
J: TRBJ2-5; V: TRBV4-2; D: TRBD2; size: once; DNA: TGTGCCAGCAGCCCGGGACTAGTCCCCCAAGAGACCCAGTACTTC; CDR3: CASSPGLVPQETQYF
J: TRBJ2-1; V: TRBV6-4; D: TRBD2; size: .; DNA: TGTGCCAGCAGCAGCGGGAGGGCCATATCTGAGCAGTTCTTC; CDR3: CASSSGRAISEQFF
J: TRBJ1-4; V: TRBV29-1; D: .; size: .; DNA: TGCAGCGCCCAGGGATATGAAAAACTGTTTTTT; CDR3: CSAQGYEKLFF
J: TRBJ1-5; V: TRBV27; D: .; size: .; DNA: TGTGCCAGCAGTCCAGACAGAAATCAGCCCCAGCATTTT; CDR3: CASSPDRNQPQHF
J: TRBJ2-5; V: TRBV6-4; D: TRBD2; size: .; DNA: TGTGCCAGCAGTCGACTAGCGGGACCTGGGGAGACCCAGTACTTC; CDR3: CASSRLAGPGETQYF
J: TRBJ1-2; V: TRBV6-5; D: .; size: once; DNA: TGTGCCAGCAACCTAAAAGCGACTGCCGCGAGGGGCTACACCTTC; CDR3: CASNLKATAARGYTF
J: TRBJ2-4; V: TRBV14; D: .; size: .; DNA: TGTGCCAGCAGCCGCGGGGTACCTGGAAACATTCAGTACTTC; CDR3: CASSRGVPGNIQYF
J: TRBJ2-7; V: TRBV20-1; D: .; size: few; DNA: TGCAGTGCTAGTATGTACTACGAGCAGTACTTC; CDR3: CSASMYYEQYF
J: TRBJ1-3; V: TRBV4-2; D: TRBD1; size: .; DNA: TGTGCCAGCAGCCTGGACAGGATTGGAAACACCATATATTTT; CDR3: CASSLDRIGNTIYF
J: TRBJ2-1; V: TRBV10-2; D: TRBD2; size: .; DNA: TGCGCCAGCAGTGCCTCGGGGATTAGCGGGAGACTCAATGAGCAGTTCTTC; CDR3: CASSASGISGRLNEQFF
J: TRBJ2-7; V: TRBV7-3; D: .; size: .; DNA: TGTGCCAGCAGCTTAGAGCCGGGACGCGAGCAGTACTTC; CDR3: CASSLEPGREQYF
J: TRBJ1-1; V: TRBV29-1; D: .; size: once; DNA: TGCAGCGTTGCCCCGGGACGACAGAACACTGAAGCTTTCTTT; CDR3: CSVAPGRQNTEAFF
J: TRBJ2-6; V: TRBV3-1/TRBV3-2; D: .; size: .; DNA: TGTGCCAGCAGCCAAATAAGTCCGCGCTCTGGGGCCAACGTCCTGACTTTC; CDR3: CASSQISPRSGANVLTF
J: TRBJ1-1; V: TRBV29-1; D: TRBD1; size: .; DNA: TGCAGCGTGGTGGACAGGCAAAACACTGAAGCTTTCTTT; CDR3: CSVVDRQNTEAFF
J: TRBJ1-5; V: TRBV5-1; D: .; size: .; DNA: TGCGCCAGCAGCTTGGTATCAGGGCCCCAACAGCCCCAGCATTTT; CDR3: CASSLVSGPQQPQHF
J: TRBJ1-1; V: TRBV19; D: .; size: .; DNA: TGTGCCAGTAGTAGGGGACGGTCCACTGAAGCTTTCTTT; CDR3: CASSRGRSTEAFF
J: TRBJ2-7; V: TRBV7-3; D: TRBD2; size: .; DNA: TGTGCCAGCAGCACCCTTAGCGGGGGACCAACCTACGAGCAGTACTTC; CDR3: CASSTLSGGPTYEQYF
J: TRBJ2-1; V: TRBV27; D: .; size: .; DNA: TGTGCCAGCAGCCCAGGTGCCATATACAATGAGCAGTTCTTC; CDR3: CASSPGAIYNEQFF
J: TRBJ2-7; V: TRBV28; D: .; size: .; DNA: TGTGCCAGGAGGGGTCGGGATTTGTTCTACGAGCAGTACTTC; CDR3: CARRGRDLFYEQYF
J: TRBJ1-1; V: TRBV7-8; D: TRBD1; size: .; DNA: TGTGCCAGCAGCCTGGGCACACAGGGGATGAACACTGAAGCTTTCTTT; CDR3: CASSLGTQGMNTEAFF
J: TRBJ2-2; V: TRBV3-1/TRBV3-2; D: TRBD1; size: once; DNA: TGTGCCAGCAGCCAGACCCTCCGACAGGGGATGGGCGGGGAGCTGTTTTTT; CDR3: CASSQTLRQGMGGELFF
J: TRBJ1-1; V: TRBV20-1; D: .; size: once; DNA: TGCAGTGCTACTAACTATGAAGCTTTCTTT; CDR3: CSATNYEAFF
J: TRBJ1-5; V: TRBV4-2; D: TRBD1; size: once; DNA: TGTGCCAGCAGCCAAGATGGGGGCGTGGAGGGACAGGGCAATCAGCCCCAGCATTTT; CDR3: CASSQDGGVEGQGNQPQHF